Presented here are 27 T cell receptor beta chains from one specimen sequenced in a study of spatial heterogeneity in lung cancer. MiXCR, applied by TCRdb to the 5' RACE reads, yields one record per CDR3 protein. The sample records approximately 12,000 distinct CDR3 sequences, around a tenth being singletons. Time point indicated: blood at routine non-recurrence follow-up after resection. The specimen comprised PBMCs, sampled at follow-up. The receptor set was obtained from a female donor with early-stage non-small cell lung cancer.

The sample holds many counts of this clonotype. This chain joins TRBV11-3 and TRBJ2-1; 7 nucleotides match TRBD2. Germline V lookup: CDR1 SGHNT, CDR2 YENEEA. After removal of 5 bases from V and 7 bases from J, the junction contained 8 bases not matched to a gene. This CDR3 has 14 amino acids. The CDR3 bases are TGTGCCAGCAGCATAAGCGGGGAACGGAATGAGCAGTTCTTC. Protein: CASSISGERNEQFF.

A few counts support this clonotype. The chain employs TRBV11-2 and TRBJ1-6; D may be TRBD1 (5 bases). Trimming pared 5 bases from V and 6 bases from J, leaving 17 bases between. The germline CDR1 and CDR2 sequences are SGHAT and FQNNGV. This CDR3 has 16 residues. The CDR3 nucleotides read TGTGCCAGCAGCCCCCGATTCATGGGGGGTAATTCACCCCTCCACTTT. Encoded protein: CASSPRFMGGNSPLHF.

The chain recombines TRBV28 with TRBJ1-6; D remains unclear. The V gene's germline CDR1 is MDHEN and CDR2 SYDVKM. This CDR3 has 15 residues. V was trimmed by 5 bases and J by 6 bases, leaving 14 bases between them. The CDR3 sequence is CASSPLEGRNSPLHF. The CDR3 nucleotides read TGTGCCAGCAGTCCACTCGAGGGTCGTAATTCACCCCTCCACTTT.

This clonotype turned up a few times. The chain carries TRBV2 and TRBJ2-7, with D unclear. This CDR3 has 13 residues. Germline CDR1 SNHLY, CDR2 FYNNEI. Trimming removed 4 bases at V and 1 base at J, with 8 bases between. For the CDR3, the DNA is TGTGCCAGCAGTGCGGAAAGGTCCTACGAGCAGTACGTC. It yields the protein CASSAERSYEQYV.

This clonotype was detected ten times or more. The CDR3 DNA reads as TGTGCCAGCAGACCCGCCGGGACTAGCGGAGCTTACACAGATACGCAGTATTTT. This gives the protein CASRPAGTSGAYTDTQYF. This chain links TRBV27 with TRBJ2-3; 11 bases map to TRBD2. V lost 6 bases and J lost 2; bases outside the gene matches: 13. Germline CDR1 reads MNHEY; CDR2 reads SMNVEV (reference sequence). The CDR3 consists of 18 residues.

In its sample, this clonotype was seen many times. The chain couples TRBV5-4 to TRBJ2-7; 14 bases fit TRBD2. Germline V gene lookup returns CDR1 SGHNT and CDR2 YYREEE (reference sequence). After removal of 4 bases from V and 4 bases from J, the junction contained 7 bases not matched to a gene. The CDR3 is made up of 16 amino acids. The CDR3 nucleotides are TGTGCCAGCAGCCCGAGGACTAGCGGGAGGAATTACGAGCAGTACTTC. It encodes CASSPRTSGRNYEQYF.

This clonotype is judged medium-sized (0.01 to 0.1%). V is TRBV25-1 and J is TRBJ2-7; D is ambiguous. Germline V gene data show CDR1 as MGHDK and CDR2 as SYGVNS. The CDR3 has 12 amino acids. The V gene lost 4 bases and the J gene lost 0 bases, with 4 bases spanning the gap. CDR3 sequence reads: CASSAHSYEQYF. The CDR3 nucleotides are TGTGCCAGCAGTGCTCACTCCTACGAGCAGTACTTC.

This clonotype was seen ten or more times. CDR3 region: CASSLNSGRGLNEQFF. As DNA, the CDR3 is TGTGCCAGCAGCTTGAATAGCGGGAGGGGTCTGAATGAGCAGTTCTTC. The rearrangement joins TRBV7-2 to TRBJ2-1, with 11 bases fitting TRBD2. The V and J ends lost 3 bases and 7 bases, in that order; junction bases with no gene match: 8. The CDR3 consists of 16 residues. CDR1 is SGHTA, CDR2 FQGNSA, per germline.

This clonotype was recorded many times. The chain joins TRBV30 to TRBJ1-1, with unresolved D. Trimming took 3 bases from V and 5 from J, leaving 4 bases between them. Germline-derived CDR1 and CDR2 are GTSNPN and SVGIG (reference sequence). This CDR3 region has 10 residues. The CDR3 DNA reads TGTGCCTGGAGCCGAACTGAAGCTTTCTTT. This sequence encodes CAWSRTEAFF.

This clonotype is categorized as medium-sized. The J gene is TRBJ2-7, the V gene TRBV6-6; TRBD1 matches 7 bases. J lost 3 bases, V lost 4 bases, and 15 bases had no gene match. The length of the CDR3 is 17 residues. CDR1 and CDR2 from the germline V gene are MNHNY and SVGAGI (reference sequence). DNA for the CDR3: TGTGCCAGCAGTTTCAACGGTCCCTGGACAGGTGACTACGAGCAGTACGTC. As protein: CASSFNGPWTGDYEQYV.

This clonotype has at least ten counts. The chain employs TRBV6-5 and TRBJ1-1; perhaps TRBD1 as D (5 bases). The CDR3 consists of 12 residues. The germline V and J ends were trimmed by 2 bases and 6 bases, with 7 bases remaining between them. Germline assignment: CDR1 MNHEY and CDR2 SVGAGI. The CDR3 protein is CASSYGDPEAFF. The CDR3 DNA reads as TGTGCCAGCAGTTACGGGGACCCTGAAGCTTTCTTT.

This clonotype was seen ten or more times. The chain links TRBV12-3 or TRBV12-4 to TRBJ2-5, with 10 bases identical to TRBD2. The CDR3 loop spans 16 amino acids. Trimming took 5 bases from V and 4 from J; bases not matched to a gene: 10. CDR3 coding DNA: TGTGCCAGCAGTCGGAGGACTAGCGGAGCCGGAGAGACCCAGTACTTC. Translating gives CASSRRTSGAGETQYF.

This clonotype was counted ten times or more. The V gene is TRBV27, the J gene TRBJ2-7; D possibly corresponds to TRBD2 (6 bases). Germline loops: CDR1 MNHEY, CDR2 SMNVEV (reference sequence). V shed 0 bases and J shed 2 bases, with 11 bases lying between them. CDR3 length: 15 residues. In DNA form, the CDR3 reads TGTGCCAGCAGTTTATCTTTAGGGAGGACCTACGAGCAGTACTTC. Amino acid sequence: CASSLSLGRTYEQYF.

This clonotype was detected ten times or more. The J gene is TRBJ2-4, the V gene TRBV18; TRBD2 matches 8 bases. Germline CDR1 is KGHSH and CDR2 is LQKENI. The V gene end was trimmed by 6 bases and the J gene end by 9 bases; junction bases not matched to a gene: 19. This CDR3 contains 17 residues. CDR3 bases: TGTGCCAGCTCTCCTATCCCCGGGTCCGGGACTAGTGCCATTCAGTACTTC. Protein product: CASSPIPGSGTSAIQYF.

The chain joins TRBV29-1 to TRBJ2-1, with 13 positions matching TRBD2. The V and J ends lost 6 bases and 8 bases, in that order; junction bases with no gene match: 10. The CDR3 sequence is 15 residues long. Per germline, CDR1 SQVTM and CDR2 ANQGSEA. DNA for the CDR3: TGCAGCGTCCGCGGACTAGCGGGAGCTTCTGATGAGCAGTTCTTC. Encoded protein: CSVRGLAGASDEQFF.

This clonotype was observed at least ten times. The chain recombines TRBV6-6 with TRBJ2-2; D assignment may be TRBD1 or TRBD2 (7 bases each). The CDR3 runs to 16 residues. V lost 7 bases, J lost 6 bases, and 21 bases lay in between. Germline CDR1 MNHNY, CDR2 SVGAGI (reference sequence). The DNA of the CDR3 is TGTGCCAGCACTCCCAGGGGGGGGCTTCCCCCCGGGGAGCTGTTTTTT. Protein: CASTPRGGLPPGELFF.

This clonotype was seen a few times. The genes are TRBV29-1 and TRBJ2-1, with 8 bases lining up with TRBD1. V shed 7 bases, J shed 7 bases, and the junction held 6 bases outside the gene matches. The CDR3 contains 12 residues. Germline V gene data show CDR1 as SQVTM and CDR2 as ANQGSEA. As DNA, the CDR3 is TGCAGCGCGTTTCGACAGGGGAATGAGCAGTTCTTC. Protein sequence: CSAFRQGNEQFF.

This clonotype was observed at least ten times. V gene TRBV7-2 combines with J gene TRBJ1-2, with D possibly matching TRBD1 (5 bases). CDR1 and CDR2 (germline): SGHTA, FQGNSA. CDR3 length: 15 amino acids. V was clipped by 2 bases and J by 4 bases, with 14 bases between them. The CDR3 is CASSLSRERFYGYTF. The CDR3 DNA reads TGTGCCAGCAGCTTAAGCAGGGAACGATTCTATGGCTACACCTTC.

This clonotype was seen ten or more times. The gene calls are TRBV2 and TRBJ2-1, with D unresolved. CDR1 and CDR2 from the germline V gene are SNHLY and FYNNEI. Trimming pared 7 bases from V and 6 bases from J, leaving 19 bases between. This CDR3 has 15 amino acids. The CDR3: CASNPTQLRTNEQFF. Written as DNA, the CDR3 is TGTGCCAGCAATCCGACTCAGCTACGGACCAATGAGCAGTTCTTC.

This clonotype has ten or more counts. The chain is built from TRBV7-8 and TRBJ2-5; TRBD2 agrees at 8 bases. Germline V gene data show CDR1 as SGHVS and CDR2 as FQNEAQ. The trim removed 1 base at V and 4 bases at J, leaving 8 bases unmatched. The CDR3 runs to 16 residues. DNA for the CDR3: TGTGCCAGCAGCTTAGGGGAGACGGGAGGGGGAGAGACCCAGTACTTC. Its protein product is CASSLGETGGGETQYF. The full variable domain, in which reference TRBV7-8 and TRBJ2-5 provide the parts outside the CDR3, is GAGVSQSPRYKVAKRGQDVALRCDPISGHVSLFWYQQALGQGPEFLTYFQNEAQLDKSGLPSDRFFAERPEGSVSTLKIQRTQQEDSAVYLCASSLGETGGGETQYFGPGTRLLVL.

This clonotype was recorded many times. The V gene is TRBV7-2, the J gene TRBJ2-2; D is uncertain. CDR1 is SGHTA, CDR2 FQGNSA, per germline. The CDR3 has 14 residues. V lost 3 bases to trimming and J lost 5 bases, with 10 bases between them. The CDR3 spells CASSFLFGTGELFF. In DNA form, the CDR3 reads TGTGCCAGCAGCTTCCTGTTTGGGACCGGGGAGCTGTTTTTT.

This clonotype was detected ten times or more. This sequence joins TRBV20-1 and TRBJ1-5; D is possibly TRBD1 (5 bases). With 5 bases removed from V and 7 bases from J, the gap between germline ends came to 15 bases. Germline V gene lookup returns CDR1 DFQATT and CDR2 SNEGSKA (reference sequence). The CDR3 covers 13 residues. The CDR3 nucleotides are TGCAGTGCTTTACCCCAGGGAGGACAGCCCCAGCATTTT. It translates to CSALPQGGQPQHF.

The V call is TRBV4-1, the J call TRBJ2-2; a possible D gene is TRBD2 (6 bases). The ends were cut back, 3 bases at V and 6 bases at J, with 23 bases in the middle. The CDR3 has 18 amino acids. Germline V gives CDR1 MGHRA, CDR2 YSYEKL. The CDR3 sequence: CASSHLPPTGVSSGELFF. CDR3 DNA: TGCGCCAGCAGCCATCTCCCCCCCACGGGAGTTAGTTCCGGGGAGCTGTTTTTT.

Many counts were recorded for this clonotype. The rearrangement links TRBV7-9 to TRBJ2-3, with D possibly being TRBD1 or TRBD2 (5 bases each). Germline CDR1 reads SEHNR; CDR2 reads FQNEAQ (reference sequence). V lost 8 bases to trimming and J lost 1 base, with 22 bases between them. The CDR3 has 17 residues. This chain's CDR3 is CASGPGRAGSRTDTQYF. Here the CDR3 DNA reads TGTGCCAGCGGCCCGGGCAGGGCGGGTTCCCGCACAGATACGCAGTATTTT.

The chain uses TRBV28 and TRBJ2-7, with D possibly matching TRBD2 (6 bases). V was shortened by 3 bases and J by 0 bases, with 18 bases between the two germline ends. The CDR3 runs 17 residues. From germline, CDR1 is MDHEN and CDR2 SYDVKM. CDR3 DNA sequence: TGTGCCAGCAGTTTCCGTACCGGGACTTTCAGCTCCTACGAGCAGTACTTC. Its translation is CASSFRTGTFSSYEQYF.

This clonotype was detected ten times or more. Here the CDR3 DNA reads TGCAGTGCTAGAGGGGAGGGGACCTACAATGAGCAGTTCTTC. This gives the protein CSARGEGTYNEQFF. This chain links TRBV20-1 with TRBJ2-1, with 7 bases aligning to TRBD2. Trimming cost V 1 base and J 2 bases; bases outside gene matches: 2. The CDR3 spans 14 residues. Germline CDR1 DFQATT, CDR2 SNEGSKA (reference sequence).

Ten or more counts support this clonotype. The chain joins TRBV2 to TRBJ1-5; 9 bases are shared with TRBD1. After removal of 5 bases from V and 7 bases from J, the junction contained 6 bases not matched to a gene. The length of the CDR3 is 14 residues. CDR1 SNHLY and CDR2 FYNNEI come from the germline V gene. The CDR3 bases are TGTGCCAGCAGTATACAGGGGGCGGGCCAGCCCCAGCATTTT. As protein: CASSIQGAGQPQHF.